The 8 T cell receptor beta chains in this list originate from one sample, sequenced in a study of Tregs in tolerant kidney transplant recipients. The repertoire was sequenced with immunoSEQ multiplex PCR; TCRdb's copy has only in-frame clones and lacks some. The repertoire table contains tens of thousands of clones. The material sequenced was CD4+ T cells from blood, taken before the transplant. The receptor source for this set is a human donor who received a combined kidney and bone marrow transplant.

In the case of this clone: Sequencing ends 3 residues short of the CDR3 end; the germline J gene provides the rest. The chain employs TRBV10-3 and TRBJ2-3; the match to TRBD2 covers 8 bases. This CDR3 comprises 14 residues. Trimming at V came to 11 bases and at J to 1 base, leaving 8 bases not matched to a gene. The V gene's germline CDR1 is ENHRY and CDR2 SYGVKD. The sequenced part of the CDR3 DNA is TGTGCCTCCGCCCCGGGGGGGGGCACAGATACG. Its translation is CASAPGGGTDT. In full, the CDR3 is CASAPGGGTDTQYF.

A remark on this clone: Read sequence stops 3 residues before the CDR3 end, and the germline J gene provides the missing end. The V call is TRBV30, the J call TRBJ1-2; possible D gene TRBD1, 5 bases. The CDR3 has 12 amino acids. Germline V CDR1 and CDR2: GTSNPN, SVGIG (reference sequence). The CDR3 DNA, read in part, is TGTGCCTGGAGGCGGGGGATCGCCCGC. This sequence encodes CAWRRGIAR. The CDR3 in full is CAWRRGIARYTF.

For this clone: The CDR3 end is not reached by the read, which stops 3 residues before it; the germline J gene fills it in. J is TRBJ2-2 and V is TRBV5-1; D is perhaps TRBD1 (6 bases). Germline V CDR1 and CDR2: SGHRS, YFSETQ. This CDR3 is 14 amino acids long. V lost 4 bases, J lost 6 bases, and 13 bases lay in between. The CDR3 reads CASSPAAGAGELFF. The CDR3 DNA, read in part, is TGCGCCAGCAGCCCCGCAGCAGGGGCCGGGGAG.

With respect to this clone: The read terminates 3 residues before the CDR3 end, so the remaining end is supplied by the germline J gene. This chain joins TRBV19 and TRBJ1-2; D is possibly TRBD1 (6 bases). The germline V gene encodes CDR1 LNHDA and CDR2 SQIVND (reference sequence). Between the trimmed V and J ends, which lost 6 bases and 4 bases, there was a span of 18 bases. The CDR3 totals 15 residues. The CDR3 here is CASRSGQPGGYGYTF. The DNA read from the CDR3 is TGTGCCAGTAGATCCGGACAGCCCGGCGGCTATGGC.

Turning to this clone: The DNA ends 3 residues before the CDR3 does, and the rest of the CDR3 is filled in from the germline J gene. This chain joins TRBV30 and TRBJ2-1, with 11 positions matching TRBD1. The junction had 5 bases not matched to a gene; V was cut back by 6 bases and J by 4 bases. The CDR3 totals 14 residues. The germline gives CDR1 GTSNPN, CDR2 SVGIG (reference sequence). Incomplete CDR3 DNA: TGTGCCTGCTGGGACAGGGGGTGGTACAATGAG. Amino acids: CACWDRGWYNE. From start to end, the CDR3 is CACWDRGWYNEQFF.

As to this clone: The CDR3 goes on 3 residues after the read ends, and that part is filled in from the germline J gene. The chain couples TRBV5-1 to TRBJ1-2, with TRBD1 matching over 9 bases. With 4 bases clipped from V and 5 bases from J, the junction kept 9 bases outside the gene matches. CDR1 and CDR2 from the germline V gene are SGHRS and YFSETQ. The CDR3 loop spans 15 amino acids. CDR3 DNA (partial): TGCGCCAGCAGCCACGGACAGGGGCATGAGTATGGC. As protein: CASSHGQGHEYG. The CDR3 reads in full as CASSHGQGHEYGYTF.

Of note for this clone: The sequence runs out 3 residues before the end of the CDR3; the remainder is reconstructed from the germline J gene. This chain links TRBV20-1 with TRBJ2-1, with 8 bases lining up with TRBD2. The V gene end was trimmed by 0 bases and the J gene end by 9 bases; junction bases not matched to a gene: 7. The CDR3 contains 14 residues. Looked up from germline, CDR1 is DFQATT and CDR2 is SNEGSKA (reference sequence). This chain's CDR3 is CSARDAGGGIEQFF. CDR3 bases read: TGCAGTGCTAGAGACGCGGGGGGAGGCATTGAG.

As concerns this clone: The sequenced fragment ends 3 residues before the CDR3 boundary, so the rest is inferred from the germline J gene. The chain employs TRBV18 and TRBJ2-5, with D perhaps being TRBD1 or TRBD2 (5 bases each). Germline V gene lookup returns CDR1 KGHSH and CDR2 LQKENI. The CDR3 runs to 14 residues. The V and J ends lost 6 bases and 1 base respectively, with 12 bases between them. The covered CDR3 bases are TGTGCCAGCTCCTCGAGAGGGGCCCAAGAGACC. Protein product: CASSSRGAQET. From start to end, the CDR3 is CASSSRGAQETQYF.